This TCR beta chain was captured in a study of Ad26.COV2.S vaccination and SARS-CoV-2 variants. Study-wide context: Sample donor was a member of the COV1001 Ad26.COV2.S trial arm. Notes on the study in general: Recipients of vaccine and of placebo showed similar breadth of their non-spike TCR repertoires.

With regard to this clone: Its antigen remains unknown.

The table came from immunoSEQ multiplex PCR; TCRdb's copy has only in-frame clones and leaves some out. The data contain hundreds of thousands of clones, around nine tenths of them singletons. Germline V gene data show CDR1 as SGHTA and CDR2 as FQGNSA. This CDR3 contains 13 residues. V was pared by 5 bases and J by 10 bases, with 7 bases of the junction left unmatched. The treatment here: some 19 received Ad26.COV2.S at low or high dose, single or two shots; about 5 received placebo; per-sample allocation not given. Samples analyzed were those drawn on day 63 after the first vaccine or placebo injection.

The specimen comprised peripheral blood, sampled in a trial of Ad26.COV2.S vaccine versus placebo. The rearrangement uses TRBV7-2 and TRBJ2-1; 8 nucleotides align to TRBD1. The receptor comes from a person between 18 and 59 years old who received the Ad26.COV2.S COVID-19 vaccine or a placebo. CDR3 nucleotide sequence: TGTGCCAGCAGCCTTCAGGGGGCTCGGGAGCAGTTCTTC. Translation gives CASSLQGAREQFF.